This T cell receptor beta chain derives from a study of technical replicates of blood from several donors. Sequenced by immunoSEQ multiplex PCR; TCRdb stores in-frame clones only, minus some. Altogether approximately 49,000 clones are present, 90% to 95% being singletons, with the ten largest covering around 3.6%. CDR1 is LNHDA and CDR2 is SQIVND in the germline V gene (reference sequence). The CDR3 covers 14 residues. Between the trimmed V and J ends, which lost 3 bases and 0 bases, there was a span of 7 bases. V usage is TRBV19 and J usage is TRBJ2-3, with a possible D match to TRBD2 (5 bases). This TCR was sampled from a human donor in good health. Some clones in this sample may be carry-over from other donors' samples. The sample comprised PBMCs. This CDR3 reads CASSMGGSTDTQYF. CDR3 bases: TGTGCCAGTAGTATGGGCGGGAGCACAGATACGCAGTATTTT.